Presented here are 5 T cell receptor beta chains from one specimen sequenced in a study of blood T cells in healthy people across ages. Together with a sample-barcoded 5' primer, a J-beta primer mix was included in a second PCR lasting roughly 7 to 11 cycles. Each CDR3 protein gets one entry after TCRdb re-called the 5' RACE reads with MiXCR. The table has about 1.4 million distinct CDR3 sequences, almost 60% seen once; the top ten hold about 6.3%. The sample was blood. These receptors all stem from a man between 18 and 35 years old in good health.

The DNA for the CDR3 is TGTGCCAGCAGCCGTGGGCCCAAGGGCGGTAACTATGGCTACACCTTC. Translation gives CASSRGPKGGNYGYTF. J is TRBJ1-2 and V is TRBV27; D uncertain. This CDR3 region has 16 residues. Trimming shortened V by 6 bases and J by 1 base, and 18 bases separated the two germline ends. Germline CDR1 and CDR2: MNHEY and SMNVEV (reference sequence).

This clonotype appeared a few times. The chain uses TRBV28 and TRBJ2-1; D gene unclear. CDR3 length: 13 residues. V was cut by 1 base and J by 10 bases, with 11 bases left in between. CDR1 is MDHEN, CDR2 SYDVKM, per germline. CDR3 protein: CASSLSQTQEQFF. The CDR3 nucleotides read TGTGCCAGCAGTTTATCCCAGACCCAGGAGCAGTTCTTC.

The rearrangement uses TRBV7-2 and TRBJ2-3; 8 nucleotides align to TRBD2. This CDR3 comprises 16 residues. Germline lookup yields CDR1 SGHTA and CDR2 FQGNSA. Trimming removed 2 bases from V and 4 bases from J; junction bases left unmatched: 8. DNA for the CDR3: TGTGCCAGCAGCTTACGTCTCCGAGCGGGAGCAGATACGCAGTATTTT. The encoded protein is CASSLRLRAGADTQYF.

This clonotype was recorded a few times. The V and J genes are TRBV6-5 and TRBJ2-5; D is possibly TRBD1 (5 bases). This CDR3 spans 15 amino acids. Trimming took 6 bases from V and 1 from J, leaving 15 bases between them. The germline V gene has CDR1 MNHEY and CDR2 SVGAGI. The CDR3 is CASSPLTDSQETQYF. DNA for the CDR3: TGTGCCAGCAGCCCTCTGACAGATTCCCAAGAGACCCAGTACTTC.

This sequence joins TRBV15 and TRBJ1-2, with D unresolved. Germline CDR1 LNHNV, CDR2 YYDKDF (reference sequence). The CDR3 is 14 residues long. Trimming took off 0 bases at V and 7 bases at J, with 12 bases between the two ends. CDR3 sequence reads: CATSRDTGSLGYTF. DNA of the CDR3: TGTGCCACCAGCAGAGACACGGGTTCCCTTGGCTACACCTTC.